A single sample is the source of the 21 T cell receptor beta chains below, sequenced in a study of blood T cells in healthy people across ages. A J-beta primer mix and a sample-barcoded 5' primer were used in a second PCR of roughly 6 to 12 cycles. From the 5' RACE reads, TCRdb called clonotypes with MiXCR, one entry per CDR3 protein. The table records roughly 1,000,000 distinct CDR3 sequences, under 30% of them present only once. A further study also used this sample, focusing on T cells of mothers and their children.

Source material: blood. These receptors were obtained from a girl aged 2-10 years in good health.

This clonotype was counted only a few times. This chain connects TRBV20-1 to TRBJ2-1; 14 bases match TRBD2. Trimming at V came to 6 bases and at J to 9 bases, leaving 13 bases not matched to a gene. Germline values: CDR1 DFQATT, CDR2 SNEGSKA (reference sequence). The CDR3 extends over 16 amino acids. The CDR3 nucleotides are TGCAGTGCGAGGACGCCGGGACTAGCGGGAGTGGGTGAGCAGTTCTTC. The encoded protein is CSARTPGLAGVGEQFF.

The chain carries TRBV20-1 and TRBJ2-1; perhaps TRBD1 as D (5 bases). The germline V gene encodes CDR1 DFQATT and CDR2 SNEGSKA (reference sequence). The CDR3 totals 13 residues. V shed 3 bases and J shed 5 bases, with 11 bases lying between them. CDR3 DNA sequence: TGCAGTGCTAGCGGACACCCTAACAATGAGCAGTTCTTC. Translating gives CSASGHPNNEQFF.

This clonotype was counted only a few times. The V call is TRBV4-2, the J call TRBJ2-5; 8 bases agree with TRBD2. This CDR3 comprises 18 residues. Looked up from germline, CDR1 is LGHNA and CDR2 is YNFKEQ. J gave up 5 bases and V 2 bases, and 16 bases lay outside the gene matches. CDR3 DNA sequence: TGTGCCAGCAGCCAATCGGGAGGAGGACTAGCCTTTCTGGAGACCCAGTACTTC. Its protein is CASSQSGGGLAFLETQYF.

This clonotype was seen many times. CDR3 sequence (DNA): TGTGCCAGCAGTTTAACAGTTACGGGAAACACCATATATTTT. Protein product: CASSLTVTGNTIYF. This rearrangement joins TRBV6-5 to TRBJ1-3; no firm D call. V lost 4 bases and J 4 bases, leaving 11 bases between the germline ends. The germline gives CDR1 MNHEY, CDR2 SVGAGI. The length of the CDR3 is 14 residues.

The V and J genes are TRBV12-3 or TRBV12-4 and TRBJ2-3; D not certain. The CDR3 runs to 13 residues. V shed 3 bases and J shed 6 bases, with 10 bases lying between them. The CDR3 DNA reads TGTGCCAGCAGTTTTAGTCTCGCGGATACGCAGTATTTT. It encodes CASSFSLADTQYF.

The chain recombines TRBV28 with TRBJ2-7, with a weak D call TRBD1 (6 bases). V was cut by 6 bases and J by 2 bases, with 14 bases left in between. This CDR3 has 14 residues. The germline V gene encodes CDR1 MDHEN and CDR2 SYDVKM. CDR3 residues: CASSETGRTYEQYF. The CDR3 bases are TGTGCCAGCAGCGAAACAGGGAGAACCTACGAGCAGTACTTC.

This clonotype was recorded a few times. The chain uses TRBV6-5 and TRBJ2-5; D gene uncertain. V was trimmed by 2 bases and J by 3 bases, leaving 13 bases between them. Per the germline V gene, CDR1 is MNHEY and CDR2 is SVGAGI. The CDR3 covers 15 residues. CDR3 in amino acids: CASSYALGSKETQYF. DNA for the CDR3: TGTGCCAGCAGTTACGCTTTAGGCAGCAAAGAGACCCAGTACTTC.

A few counts support this clonotype. The chain uses TRBV20-1 and TRBJ2-1; D gene ambiguous. CDR1 is DFQATT, CDR2 SNEGSKA, per germline (reference sequence). There are 15 residues in the CDR3. With 0 bases removed from V and 0 bases from J, the gap between germline ends came to 9 bases. The CDR3 here is CSARDPSLSYNEQFF. DNA of the CDR3: TGCAGTGCTAGAGATCCCAGTCTCTCCTACAATGAGCAGTTCTTC.

V and J are TRBV5-1 and TRBJ2-1; D may correspond to TRBD1 or TRBD2 (5 bases each). Trimming left V 6 bases short and J 3 bases short, with 16 bases between. The germline gives CDR1 SGHRS, CDR2 YFSETQ. The CDR3 loop spans 15 amino acids. CDR3 in DNA: TGCGCCAGCACGGGCCCTGGGACGGACTACAATGAGCAGTTCTTC. It encodes CASTGPGTDYNEQFF.

The chain joins TRBV12-5 to TRBJ1-2, with D hard to call. This CDR3 has 11 residues. CDR1 LGHNT and CDR2 FRNRAP come from the germline V gene. The V and J ends lost 7 bases and 4 bases respectively, with 7 bases between them. The CDR3 here is CASVLPYGYTF. The CDR3 DNA is TGTGCTAGTGTTCTACCCTATGGCTACACCTTC.

This chain joins TRBV25-1 and TRBJ2-7; TRBD1 matches 9 bases. Per germline, CDR1 MGHDK and CDR2 SYGVNS. The CDR3 has 15 amino acids. Trimming cost V 1 base and J 3 bases; bases outside gene matches: 4. The CDR3 DNA reads TGTGCCAGCAGTGAATTCGGGACAGGGATCTACGAGCAGTACTTC. Translated, it gives CASSEFGTGIYEQYF.

The J gene is TRBJ2-5, the V gene TRBV6-6, with 8 nucleotides matching TRBD2. CDR3 length: 11 amino acids. Germline trimming cut 8 bases from V and 9 bases from J; bases unmatched to any gene: 5. CDR1 and CDR2 from the germline V gene are MNHNY and SVGAGI (reference sequence). The CDR3 DNA follows: TGTGCCAGCCGGGGGGGTAGGGCCCAGTACTTC. Residues: CASRGGRAQYF.

This clonotype was detected a few times. This chain joins TRBV6-5 and TRBJ1-1; 12 bases map to TRBD1. J gave up 4 bases and V 5 bases, and 5 bases lay outside the gene matches. CDR3 size: 15 residues. Germline V gene sequence: CDR1 MNHEY, CDR2 SVGAGI. The CDR3 coding sequence is TGTGCCAGCAGTGGGACAGGGGGCTCGGGCACTGAAGCTTTCTTT. As protein: CASSGTGGSGTEAFF.

This clonotype has just a few counts. The V gene is TRBV24-1, the J gene TRBJ1-5, with 9 bases fitting TRBD1. V was clipped by 2 bases and J by 4 bases; unmatched bases: 5. CDR3 length equals 16 residues. The germline V gene encodes CDR1 KGHDR and CDR2 SFDVKD. DNA of the CDR3: TGTGCCACCAGTGATTCTGGGACAGGGATAAATCAGCCCCAGCATTTT. Translated, it gives CATSDSGTGINQPQHF.

The chain employs TRBV12-3 or TRBV12-4 and TRBJ2-1; maybe TRBD1 (5 bases). The V end was cut by 5 bases, the J end by 5 bases, with 10 bases between. The CDR3 totals 13 residues. The CDR3 nucleotides are TGTGCCAGCAGTCACGACAGACACAATGAGCAGTTCTTC. As protein: CASSHDRHNEQFF.

This chain links TRBV4-1 with TRBJ2-1, with D possibly being TRBD1 or TRBD2 (7 bases each). CDR3 length equals 16 residues. The germline gives CDR1 MGHRA, CDR2 YSYEKL. V lost 0 bases, J lost 7 bases, and 16 bases lay in between. The CDR3 nucleotides read TGCGCCAGCAGCCAAGATCCAGGGGGGGATTTTAATGAGCAGTTCTTC. Translating it yields CASSQDPGGDFNEQFF.

This clonotype showed up just a few times. One end of the junction fails to match germline, which may point to a read error. The chain's CDR3 is CASRDAYGYTF. CDR3 coding DNA: TGCGCCAGCCGGGACGCCTATGGCTACACCTTT. The rearrangement uses TRBV5-1 and TRBJ1-2, with D possibly matching TRBD1 (5 bases). CDR1 SGHRS and CDR2 YFSETQ come from the germline V gene. This CDR3 is 11 amino acids long.

This sequence joins TRBV20-1 and TRBJ2-3; D call uncertain. Per germline, CDR1 DFQATT and CDR2 SNEGSKA (reference sequence). V was cut by 1 base and J by 2 bases, with 10 bases left in between. CDR3 length: 14 residues. The CDR3 protein is CSARGLWFTDTQYF. Here the CDR3 DNA reads TGCAGTGCTAGAGGCCTCTGGTTCACAGATACGCAGTATTTT.

This clonotype was observed a few times. The CDR3 sequence: CASSPTDTNTEAFF. Here the CDR3 DNA reads TGTGCCAGCAGCCCCACCGACACTAACACTGAAGCTTTCTTT. The chain employs TRBV7-8 and TRBJ1-1, with D unresolved. This CDR3 has 14 amino acids. Trimming shortened V by 5 bases and J by 2 bases, and 12 bases separated the two germline ends. Germline CDR1 SGHVS, CDR2 FQNEAQ.

The chain recombines TRBV6-2 or TRBV6-3 with TRBJ2-7; 7 bases map to TRBD1. Germline lookup yields CDR1 MNHEY and CDR2 SVGEGT. This CDR3 has 15 residues. After removal of 4 bases from V and 9 bases from J, the junction contained 15 bases not matched to a gene. The CDR3 reads CASSSAGQGELLQYF. The CDR3 nucleotides read TGTGCCAGCAGTTCGGCGGGCCAGGGGGAGTTATTGCAGTACTTC.

This clonotype has only a few counts. In nucleotides, the CDR3 is TGCAGTGGTAGCGGGACAGGGGCCTACGAGCAGTACTTC. The encoded protein is CSGSGTGAYEQYF. The chain combines TRBV29-1 with TRBJ2-7; 10 bases are shared with TRBD1. This CDR3 is 13 amino acids long. Germline CDR1 is SQVTM and CDR2 is ANQGSEA.